One TCR beta chain is described in this entry. This clone was observed a handful of times. The clone's antigen remains unknown. Base qualities were left out, and no much larger clone turns up one base away. Enrolling through a virtual design, the prospective study's participants ranged in age from roughly 18 to 95 years and lived across 20 to 25 United States geographic areas. Cohort assignment in the prospective study relied on participant-reported clinical history from a screening survey and a study questionnaire. Each participant in the prospective study had whole blood, serum and a nasopharyngeal or oropharyngeal swab collected by mobile phlebotomists. Prospective study participants could optionally give additional blood draws and questionnaires over an approximately two-month period. Before DNA extraction, prospective study blood samples were shipped either frozen or at room temperature. For this chain, trimming is 4 bases at the V end and 4 bases at the J end, and the number of junction bases without a gene match is 5. The germline V gene (reference sequence) gives CDR1 as SGHNT and CDR2 as YYREEE. From the cysteine through the phenylalanine, the CDR3 covers 16 amino acids. The read is trimmed to its CDR3 DNA, 48 bases read in frame from base 1.

The entry originates in a study of blood T cell repertoires in COVID-19 (TCRdb year 2020). With regard to the full study: Collaborator samples came from the United States, Italy and Spain and covered acute and convalescent phases of COVID-19. The material from the prospective study consisted of cDNA or gDNA derived from T cells, B-cell-depleted T cells, or PBMCs. HLA class I and class II types, where available, came from metadata supplied by the sample provider rather than from assay-based typing. The repertoires were released in a freely available public database intended as a resource for research on the immune response to SARS-CoV-2. Samples were obtained from the ongoing ImmuneRACE study (first 160 participants) and from 1,254 subjects provided by 6 global collaborators. A de-identified subject ID, COVID-19 status, age in years and sex were almost always included in the sample metadata. Subjects who had been exposed to COVID-19, were actively infected with it, or had recovered from it provided the deeply sampled blood TCRbeta repertoires that made up the dataset.

TCRbeta CDR3 regions were amplified from genomic DNA using the immunoSEQ Assay, a bias-controlled multiplex PCR. As for how the authors treated the data: The number of nucleated cells in each sample was estimated from the amplification of reference gene primers within the assay. To quantify the absolute abundance of each unique TCRbeta CDR3 rearrangement, sequence reads were collapsed and filtered. For each sample, productive Simpson clonality was calculated as the square root of Simpson's diversity index over productive rearrangements. TCRdb holds this immuneACCESS table with in-frame rearrangements only. Some clones are missing; in checked studies, unresolved V genes explain under half, and the rest has no known cause. That table is the source of V, J and clone size, and D and trimming were worked out from the DNA. In this sample the table shows about 200,000 clones, 65% to 85% of which occur a single time. 7.4% of the sample comes from the top ten.

What the authors observed across the whole study: The amount of clinical and demographic metadata varied by source and participant and was provided uncurated.

The source material was PBMCs or T cells enriched from blood (not recorded which). The chain links TRBV5-4 with TRBJ2-1, with 13 central nucleotides matching TRBD2. This TCR derives from a middle-aged woman with acute COVID-19. The sequenced DNA is TGTGCCAGCAGCGCTTCACTAGCGGGGGGGTACAATGAGCAGTTCTTC. It specifies CASSASLAGGYNEQFF.